One and the same sample provided the 13 T cell receptor beta chains below, sequenced in a study of cytomegalovirus exposure and HLA in healthy donors. Assay: immunoSEQ multiplex PCR; the TCRdb copy retains only in-frame clones and omits some. The sample lists some 200,000 clones; approximately 86% were seen once. Sequencing was carried out using PBMCs. The source is a man younger than 40 in good health and CMV-seropositive.

The chain couples TRBV5-1 to TRBJ2-1, with D unclear. This CDR3 is built from 13 residues. Germline CDR1 and CDR2: SGHRS and YFSETQ. V was shortened by 4 bases and J by 5 bases, with 10 bases between the two germline ends. The CDR3, as DNA: TGCGCCAGCAGCCGGTTTTCCGACAATGAGCAGTTCTTC. This encodes CASSRFSDNEQFF. Filled out from reference TRBV5-1 and TRBJ2-1, the complete variable domain reads KAGVTQTPRYLIKTRGQQVTLSCSPISGHRSVSWYQQTPGQGLQFLFEYFSETQRNKGNFPGRFSGRQFSNSRSEMNVSTLELGDSALYLCASSRFSDNEQFFGPGTRLTVL.

The chain employs TRBV5-1 and TRBJ2-5; TRBD1 matches 9 bases. The CDR3 totals 15 residues. The junction had 9 bases not matched to a gene; V was cut back by 2 bases and J by 7 bases. The V gene's germline CDR1 is SGHRS and CDR2 YFSETQ. The CDR3 region is CASSFGQGRTVTQYF. The CDR3, as DNA: TGCGCCAGCAGCTTCGGACAGGGGAGGACGGTGACCCAGTACTTC.

This chain links TRBV7-2 with TRBJ2-1; 11 bases agree with TRBD2. Looked up from germline, CDR1 is SGHTA and CDR2 is FQGNSA. The ends lost 0 bases at V and 2 bases at J; junction bases unmatched: 3. This CDR3 is 17 amino acids long. The CDR3 DNA sequence: TGTGCCAGCAGCTTAGCGCGACTAGCGGGGCCCTACAATGAGCAGTTCTTC. Residues: CASSLARLAGPYNEQFF.

In regard to this clone: A read error may produce the germline difference seen at one junction end. The V gene is TRBV9, the J gene TRBJ1-1, with D possibly matching TRBD1 (6 bases). CDR3 size: 14 residues. Per germline, CDR1 SGDLS and CDR2 YYNGEE. The CDR3 reads CASSAWDTHSEAFF. The CDR3 DNA sequence: TGTGCCAGCAGCGCTTGGGACACTCACTCTGAGGCTTTCTTT. Using reference TRBV9 and TRBJ1-1 for the parts outside the CDR3, the full variable domain is DSGVTQTPKHLITATGQRVTLRCSPRSGDLSVYWYQQSLDQGLQFLIQYYNGEERAKGNILERFSAQQFPDLHSELNLSSLELGDSALYFCASSAWDTHSEAFFGQGTRLTVV.

V gene TRBV6-1 combines with J gene TRBJ2-3, with D maybe TRBD2 (6 bases). Germline CDR1 reads MNHNS; CDR2 reads SASEGT. Deletions cut 6 bases from V and 3 bases from J, with 10 bases between. This CDR3 region has 13 residues. CDR3 sequence: CASRSEGTDTQYF. DNA of the CDR3: TGTGCCAGCAGGTCGGAGGGGACAGATACGCAGTATTTT.

The rearrangement uses TRBV29-1 and TRBJ2-5; D unclear. V was shortened by 8 bases and J by 0 bases, with 10 bases between the two germline ends. The CDR3 consists of 12 residues. Germline CDR1 is SQVTM and CDR2 is ANQGSEA. The CDR3 reads CSSRTDQETQYF. The CDR3 DNA is TGCAGCTCCCGGACGGACCAAGAGACCCAGTACTTC.

This sequence joins TRBV25-1 and TRBJ1-4, with 8 bases identical to TRBD1. The trim removed 1 base at V and 0 bases at J, leaving 7 bases unmatched. Germline values: CDR1 MGHDK, CDR2 SYGVNS. The CDR3 runs to 18 residues. CDR3 residues: CASSELNRTGSTNEKLFF. The DNA of the CDR3 is TGTGCCAGCAGTGAATTGAATAGGACAGGGTCAACTAATGAAAAACTGTTTTTT.

The chain recombines TRBV27 with TRBJ2-1; 7 positions match TRBD1. There are 15 residues in the CDR3. From germline, CDR1 is MNHEY and CDR2 SMNVEV (reference sequence). Trimming cost V 4 bases and J 5 bases; bases outside gene matches: 8. The CDR3 reads CASSSQGETHNEQFF. In DNA, the CDR3 is TGTGCCAGCAGTTCGCAGGGGGAGACCCACAATGAGCAGTTCTTC.

The V gene is TRBV27, the J gene TRBJ2-3; 8 bases match TRBD2. V lost 6 bases and J lost 4; bases outside the gene matches: 27. The CDR3 spans 21 residues. CDR1 and CDR2 from the germline V gene are MNHEY and SMNVEV (reference sequence). CDR3 sequence reads: CASSPLTPTGKLAGGADTQYF. The CDR3 bases are TGTGCCAGCAGCCCACTCACGCCGACGGGCAAATTGGCGGGGGGAGCAGATACGCAGTATTTT.

CDR3 nucleotides: TGCGCCAGCAGCCCTTCGGCAGGGCATCAGCCCCAGCATTTT. Translating it yields CASSPSAGHQPQHF. The chain combines TRBV4-3 with TRBJ1-5, with D tentatively TRBD1 (5 bases). The CDR3 is 14 residues long. V lost 4 bases to trimming and J lost 5 bases, with 12 bases between them. Germline values: CDR1 LGHNA, CDR2 YSLEER.

The rearrangement uses TRBV6-1 and TRBJ2-3; D not resolved. CDR1 and CDR2 from the germline V gene are MNHNS and SASEGT. Trimming stripped 2 bases from V and 5 bases from J, with 14 bases between. CDR3 length: 15 residues. CDR3 loop: CASSELLNPGDTQYF. The CDR3, as DNA: TGTGCCAGCAGTGAACTGCTAAACCCAGGAGATACGCAGTATTTT.

This chain joins TRBV30 and TRBJ2-7, with D unresolved. V shed 0 bases and J shed 0 bases, with 21 bases lying between them. The CDR3 length is 18 residues. Germline V gives CDR1 GTSNPN, CDR2 SVGIG (reference sequence). The CDR3: CAWSVPIRAQTFSYEQYF. The DNA of the CDR3 is TGTGCCTGGAGTGTACCCATCCGTGCACAGACTTTCTCCTACGAGCAGTACTTC.

As to this clone: Mismatch with germline at one junction end may stem from a read error. This chain links TRBV6-6 with TRBJ1-4, with D possibly being TRBD1 (5 bases). Germline V lookup: CDR1 MNHNY, CDR2 SVGAGI (reference sequence). The CDR3 length is 12 residues. Here the CDR3 DNA reads TGTGCCAGCAGTGACTCAGGGGAAAAACTGTTTTTT. Translation: CASSDSGEKLFF.